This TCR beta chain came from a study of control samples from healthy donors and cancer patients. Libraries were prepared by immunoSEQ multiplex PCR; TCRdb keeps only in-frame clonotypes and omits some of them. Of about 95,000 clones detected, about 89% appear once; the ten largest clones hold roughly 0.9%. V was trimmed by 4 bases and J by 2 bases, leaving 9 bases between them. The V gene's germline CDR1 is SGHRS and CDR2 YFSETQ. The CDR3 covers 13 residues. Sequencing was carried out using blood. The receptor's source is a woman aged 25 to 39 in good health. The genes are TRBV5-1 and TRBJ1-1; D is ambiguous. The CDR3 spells CASSTGVNTEAFF. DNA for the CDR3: TGCGCCAGCAGCACTGGGGTCAACACTGAAGCTTTCTTT.